This T cell receptor (beta chain) was captured in a study of blood T cell repertoires in COVID-19 (dated by TCRdb to 2018 to 2021). Study-level background: Collaborator samples came from the United States, Italy and Spain and covered acute and convalescent phases of COVID-19. The samples were drawn from the first 160 participants of the ongoing ImmuneRACE study and from 1,254 subjects provided by 6 global collaborators. The material from the prospective study consisted of cDNA or gDNA derived from T cells, B-cell-depleted T cells, or PBMCs. The dataset comprised deeply sampled blood TCRbeta repertoires from subjects exposed to, actively infected with, or recovered from COVID-19. The repertoires were released in a freely available public database meant as a resource for research on the immune response to SARS-CoV-2. Nearly every sample came with metadata listing a de-identified subject ID, COVID-19 status, age in years and sex. Where available, HLA class I and class II types were obtained from metadata supplied by the sample provider rather than from assay-based typing. Broad study findings and their caveats: How much clinical and demographic metadata was included differed by source and by participant, and the metadata was provided uncurated.

Regarding this clone: The specificity of this receptor is unknown. It has no much larger one-base neighbor in the sample; base qualities were not kept.

TCRbeta CDR3 regions were amplified from genomic DNA using the immunoSEQ Assay, a bias-controlled multiplex PCR. Per the original workflow: The number of nucleated cells in each sample was estimated from the amplification of reference gene primers within the assay. Sequence reads were collapsed and filtered to measure the absolute abundance of every unique TCRbeta CDR3 rearrangement. For each sample, productive Simpson clonality was calculated as the square root of Simpson's diversity index over productive rearrangements. Held by TCRdb, this immuneACCESS table contains in-frame sequences only and omits some clones. Under half of the omission traces to an unresolved V gene where checked; the cause of the rest is unknown. The V and J calls and clone size come from that table; D and trimming were worked out from the DNA. Here the sample has roughly 250,000 clones; roughly 90% occur a single time. The top ten clonotypes cover 2% to 2.5% of the sample.

CDR1 is given as SQVTM and CDR2 as ANQGSEA, both from the germline V gene. Between the V and J ends, shortened by 5 bases and 5 bases respectively, the junction contains 7 bases. Including cysteine and phenylalanine, the CDR3 has 12 amino acids. The retained sequence is limited to the CDR3, 36 bases, with the frame set at the first base. Another Seattle source contributed samples from volunteer blood donors who had recovered from COVID-19. Each collaborating institution followed its own protocols to collect whole blood in K2EDTA tubes. For TCRbeta analysis, collaborators shipped samples in one of three forms: frozen whole blood, isolated PBMCs, or DNA extracted from either of those sample types.

The rearrangement combines TRBV29-1 with TRBJ1-6; a tentative D match to TRBD1 spans 6 bases. The sequence derives from a woman aged 40 to 55 who had recovered from COVID-19. The specimen sequenced was peripheral blood. This receptor has the CDR3 CSVRQDNSPLHF. The nucleotide sequence reads TGCAGCGTTCGACAGGATAATTCACCCCTCCACTTT.